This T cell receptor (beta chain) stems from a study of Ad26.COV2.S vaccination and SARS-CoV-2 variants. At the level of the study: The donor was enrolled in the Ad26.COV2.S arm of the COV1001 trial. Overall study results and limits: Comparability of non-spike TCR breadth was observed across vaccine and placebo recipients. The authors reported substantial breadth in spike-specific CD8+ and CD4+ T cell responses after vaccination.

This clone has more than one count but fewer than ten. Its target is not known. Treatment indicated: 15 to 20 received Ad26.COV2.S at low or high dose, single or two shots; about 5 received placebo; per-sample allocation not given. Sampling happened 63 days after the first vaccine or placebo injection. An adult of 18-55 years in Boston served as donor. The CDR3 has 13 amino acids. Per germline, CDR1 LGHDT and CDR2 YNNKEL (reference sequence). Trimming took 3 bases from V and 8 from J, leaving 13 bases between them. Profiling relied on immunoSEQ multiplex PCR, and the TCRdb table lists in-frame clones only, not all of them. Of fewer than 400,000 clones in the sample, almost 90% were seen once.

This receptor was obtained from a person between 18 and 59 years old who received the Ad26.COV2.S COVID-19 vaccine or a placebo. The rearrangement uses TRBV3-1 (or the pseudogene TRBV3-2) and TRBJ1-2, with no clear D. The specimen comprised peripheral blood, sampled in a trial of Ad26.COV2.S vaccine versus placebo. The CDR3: CASSQVVSIGYTF. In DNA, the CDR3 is TGTGCCAGCAGCCAGGTGGTCAGTATCGGCTACACCTTC.